These 22 T cell receptor beta chains were all obtained from the same sample, sequenced in a study of T cell clones after liver transplantation. Generated by immunoSEQ multiplex PCR, the TCRdb table keeps only in-frame clones and is missing some. Of approximately 55,000 clones detected, 65% to 80% appear once; the ten largest clones hold around 9.4%. The specimen was CD4+ T cells from blood, collected roughly 56 months after liver transplant. Receptors originate from a human patient who received a liver transplant. Some T cells may have come from the graft donor.

The genes are TRBV19 and TRBJ1-1; tentative D call: TRBD1 (6 bases). V was shortened by 7 bases and J by 4 bases, with 19 bases between the two germline ends. From germline, CDR1 is LNHDA and CDR2 SQIVND (reference sequence). The CDR3 runs 15 residues. In nucleotides, the CDR3 is TGTGCCAGTATGCACAAAGGGGGGGGTGGCACTGAAGCTTTCTTT. This translates into CASMHKGGGGTEAFF.

The V and J genes are TRBV2 and TRBJ2-3, with 11 bases identical to TRBD1. Trimming removed 1 base from V and 5 bases from J; junction bases left unmatched: 8. This CDR3 is built from 17 residues. Looked up from germline, CDR1 is SNHLY and CDR2 is FYNNEI. The CDR3 DNA sequence: TGTGCCAGCAGTGAAGTCAGGACAGGGGGCGCAATAGATACGCAGTATTTT. Encoded protein: CASSEVRTGGAIDTQYF.

The chain recombines TRBV27 with TRBJ1-1, with D perhaps matching TRBD1 (5 bases). Trimming removed 3 bases at V and 5 bases at J, with 10 bases between. The germline gives CDR1 MNHEY, CDR2 SMNVEV (reference sequence). The CDR3 consists of 13 residues. For the CDR3, the DNA is TGTGCCAGCAGTTTGACCAGGGATACTGAAGCTTTCTTT. This encodes CASSLTRDTEAFF.

The genes are TRBV6-6 and TRBJ2-1; D tentatively fits TRBD1 or TRBD2 (5 bases each). The germline V gene encodes CDR1 MNHNY and CDR2 SVGAGI (reference sequence). With 6 bases removed from V and 2 bases from J, the gap between germline ends came to 8 bases. The CDR3 has 13 amino acids. The CDR3 reads CASSLGPYNEQFF. CDR3 in DNA: TGTGCCAGCAGCCTGGGACCCTACAATGAGCAGTTCTTC.

The rearrangement links TRBV19 to TRBJ1-2, with 8 bases identical to TRBD1. The trim removed 7 bases at V and 4 bases at J, leaving 11 bases unmatched. Per the germline V gene, CDR1 is LNHDA and CDR2 is SQIVND (reference sequence). CDR3 length: 15 residues. As DNA, the CDR3 is TGTGCCAGTAACCCAAATACAGGGGGGATCTATGGCTACACCTTC. Translated: CASNPNTGGIYGYTF.

This clone was seen a few times. The rearrangement joins TRBV11-2 to TRBJ1-1; D is undetermined. The V and J ends lost 0 bases and 1 base respectively, with 3 bases between them. Germline CDR1 reads SGHAT; CDR2 reads FQNNGV. This CDR3 comprises 13 residues. This chain's CDR3 is CASSLDRNTEAFF. As DNA, the CDR3 is TGTGCCAGCAGCTTAGACAGGAACACTGAAGCTTTCTTT.

Relative to its sample, this clone is medium-sized. The V call is TRBV18, the J call TRBJ1-1; D possibly corresponds to TRBD1 (6 bases). CDR1 and CDR2 (germline): KGHSH, LQKENI. Trimming shortened V by 3 bases and J by 5 bases, and 16 bases separated the two germline ends. The CDR3 covers 15 residues. The CDR3 here is CASSPEGEGGTEAFF. CDR3 in DNA: TGTGCCAGCTCACCCGAGGGGGAGGGAGGGACTGAAGCTTTCTTT.

The genes are TRBV5-8 and TRBJ2-1; unclear D gene. The germline V and J ends were trimmed by 2 bases and 8 bases, with 11 bases remaining between them. Germline V gives CDR1 SGHTS, CDR2 YDEGEE. The CDR3 contains 13 residues. The CDR3 reads CASSLLGIDEQFF. For the CDR3, the DNA is TGTGCCAGCAGCTTATTGGGTATCGATGAGCAGTTCTTC.

The chain carries TRBV2 and TRBJ1-5; 7 positions match TRBD1. This CDR3 spans 12 amino acids. Trimming removed 7 bases from V and 6 bases from J; junction bases left unmatched: 3. Germline V gene sequence: CDR1 SNHLY, CDR2 FYNNEI. The CDR3 region has the DNA TGTGCCAGCACGACAGGGCCTCAGCCCCAGCATTTT. Translated, it gives CASTTGPQPQHF.

V gene TRBV18 combines with J gene TRBJ1-5; D remains ambiguous. Between the trimmed V and J ends, which lost 6 bases and 5 bases, there was a span of 11 bases. Germline V CDR1 and CDR2: KGHSH, LQKENI. The CDR3 loop spans 13 amino acids. CDR3: CASSDRNDQPQHF. CDR3 nucleotide sequence: TGTGCCAGCTCTGATAGAAACGATCAGCCCCAGCATTTT. Drawing the rest from reference TRBV18 and TRBJ1-5, the complete variable domain is NAGVMQNPRHLVRRRGQEARLRCSPMKGHSHVYWYRQLPEEGLKFMVYLQKENIIDESGMPKERFSAEFPKEGPSILRIQQVVRGDSAAYFCASSDRNDQPQHFGDGTRLSIL.

The gene calls are TRBV7-3 and TRBJ2-5; TRBD1 matches 8 bases. Germline CDR1 reads SGHTA; CDR2 reads FQGTGA. CDR3 length: 14 residues. Trimming cost V 4 bases and J 4 bases; bases outside gene matches: 5. The CDR3: CASSSPDRGETQYF. Here the CDR3 DNA reads TGTGCCAGCAGCTCCCCAGACAGGGGAGAGACCCAGTACTTC.

The CDR3 protein is CAWSVWAKNTEAFF. The CDR3 DNA sequence: TGTGCCTGGAGTGTATGGGCGAAGAACACTGAAGCTTTCTTT. The chain employs TRBV30 and TRBJ1-1; no definite D call. V lost 0 bases, J lost 1 base, and 9 bases lay in between. Germline V gives CDR1 GTSNPN, CDR2 SVGIG (reference sequence). This CDR3 is 14 amino acids long.

This clone has just one count. The chain has TRBV6-5 and TRBJ2-7, with D perhaps assigned TRBD1 or TRBD2 (6 bases each). The germline CDR1 and CDR2 sequences are MNHEY and SVGAGI. Trimming pared 7 bases from V and 3 bases from J, leaving 19 bases between. The CDR3 length is 15 residues. CDR3 in DNA: TGTGCCAGCATCCGCACACTCGGGGGCGGCTACGAGCAGTACTTC. Protein product: CASIRTLGGGYEQYF.

The gene calls are TRBV4-2 and TRBJ2-1, with 10 bases aligning to TRBD2. CDR1 is LGHNA and CDR2 is YNFKEQ in the germline V gene. CDR3 size: 16 residues. V shed 1 base and J 6 bases; nucleotides not matched to a gene: 6. This chain's CDR3 is CASSQAALAGSNEQFF. In DNA, the CDR3 is TGTGCCAGCAGCCAAGCTGCACTAGCGGGGAGCAATGAGCAGTTCTTC.

The chain is built from TRBV11-2 and TRBJ1-1; the match to TRBD1 covers 8 bases. J gave up 2 bases and V 4 bases, and 6 bases lay outside the gene matches. Germline V gene lookup returns CDR1 SGHAT and CDR2 FQNNGV. This CDR3 is built from 15 residues. CDR3 sequence: CASSSSDRGNTEAFF. In nucleotides, the CDR3 is TGTGCCAGCAGCTCCTCAGACAGGGGTAACACTGAAGCTTTCTTT.

The rearrangement joins TRBV19 to TRBJ1-2, with D hard to call. Germline V gene sequence: CDR1 LNHDA, CDR2 SQIVND (reference sequence). Trimming left V 9 bases short and J 2 bases short, with 13 bases between. CDR3 length: 13 amino acids. The CDR3, as DNA: TGTGCCAGCCGCCCCGACTCAAACTATGGCTACACCTTC. This translates into CASRPDSNYGYTF.

Regarding this clone: One end of the junction does not line up with germline, which may come from a read error. This rearrangement joins TRBV7-2 to TRBJ1-1, with no clear D. This CDR3 contains 12 residues. In germline, CDR1 is SGHTA, CDR2 FQGNSA. CDR3 protein: CASSLDNSEAFF. The DNA of the CDR3 is TGTGCCAGCAGCTTAGATAACAGTGAAGCTTTCTTT.

J is TRBJ1-4 and V is TRBV2, with D possibly TRBD1 on 5 matching bases. With 3 bases removed from V and 17 bases from J, the gap between germline ends came to 16 bases. Germline CDR1 SNHLY, CDR2 FYNNEI. The CDR3 contains 12 residues. CDR3 region: CASSEGRSFGFF. Here the CDR3 DNA reads TGTGCCAGCAGTGAGGGGCGAAGTTTCGGTTTTTTT.

This rearrangement joins TRBV5-1 to TRBJ2-1; tentatively, D is TRBD2 (6 bases). V lost 4 bases and J lost 7, with 24 bases in between. This CDR3 is 17 amino acids long. CDR1 SGHRS and CDR2 YFSETQ come from the germline V gene. In DNA form, the CDR3 reads TGCGCCAGCAGCCTATATCTAAAGGAGGGGTCGACTAATGAGCAGTTCTTC. Its protein product is CASSLYLKEGSTNEQFF.

This clone has only a few counts. V gene TRBV6-1 combines with J gene TRBJ1-5; no definite D call. Trimming removed 3 bases at V and 4 bases at J, with 16 bases between. The germline V gene encodes CDR1 MNHNS and CDR2 SASEGT. The CDR3 contains 16 residues. DNA for the CDR3: TGTGCCAGCAGTGAGTCCCTTAACATCAGGAATCAGCCCCAGCATTTT. This sequence encodes CASSESLNIRNQPQHF.

The CDR3 spells CASSSTGWGLETQYF. Here the CDR3 DNA reads TGTGCCAGCAGTTCGACAGGGTGGGGATTAGAGACCCAGTACTTC. The rearrangement links TRBV27 to TRBJ2-5, with TRBD1 identical over 7 bases. Germline V gene sequence: CDR1 MNHEY, CDR2 SMNVEV (reference sequence). The V and J ends lost 4 bases and 4 bases, in that order; junction bases with no gene match: 9. The CDR3 contains 15 residues.

The V and J genes are TRBV2 and TRBJ2-2; 12 positions agree with TRBD2. Losses at the gene ends were 6 bases for V and 6 bases for J; bases not matched to a gene: 5. The CDR3 length is 15 residues. CDR1 SNHLY and CDR2 FYNNEI come from the germline V gene. The CDR3 region is CASSRLAGEAGELFF. CDR3 sequence (DNA): TGTGCCAGCAGCAGACTAGCGGGGGAGGCCGGGGAGCTGTTTTTT.